The 2 T cell receptor beta chains given below trace back to one sample, sequenced in a study of blood T cell repertoires in COVID-19. Using immunoSEQ multiplex PCR, the repertoire was profiled, and TCRdb retains in-frame clones only, with some absent. The sample holds over 140,000 clones, about three quarters seen once. Sequencing input: peripheral blood. These receptors all stem from a woman in her forties or fifties with active or convalescent COVID-19.

CDR3: CASSWGTLTGSNQPQHF. The CDR3 DNA reads TGTGCCAGCAGTTGGGGAACCCTAACAGGGAGCAATCAGCCCCAGCATTTT. This rearrangement joins TRBV5-8 to TRBJ1-5, with D possibly TRBD1 on 6 matching bases. CDR1 SGHTS and CDR2 YDEGEE come from the germline V gene. The V end lost 5 bases, the J end lost 1 base, and 19 bases lay between the germline ends. This CDR3 region has 17 residues.

V usage is TRBV6-4 and J usage is TRBJ2-7; 7 nucleotides line up with TRBD1. CDR1 is MRHNA and CDR2 is SNTAGT in the germline V gene. This CDR3 is built from 16 residues. J gave up 2 bases and V 2 bases, and 9 bases lay outside the gene matches. As DNA, the CDR3 is TGTGCCAGCAGTGACCTAGGACAGGTGATTACCTACGAGCAGTACTTC. The encoded protein is CASSDLGQVITYEQYF.